These T cell receptor beta chains were read from a single sample in a study of T cell responses to AZD1222 COVID-19 vaccine. Some clones are missing from TCRdb's copy, which holds only in-frame ones; the method was immunoSEQ multiplex PCR. Of tens of thousands of clones detected, roughly 88% appear once; the ten largest clones hold under 6.5%. The source was peripheral blood, collected on day 0 of AZD1222 vaccination. The receptors come from an adult in good health. CDR3s include the opening cysteine and the closing phenylalanine or tryptophan. Fields, in order: D gene, clone size, V gene, J gene, CDR3 DNA, CDR3 protein. D genes are given only for firm matches. Part of the rows lack a size; the others show once, few, many or a class for expanded clones.

.	.	TRBV28	TRBJ1-1	TGTGCCAGCAGTCCAGGACGGCTTGAAGCTTTCTTT	CASSPGRLEAFF
.	.	TRBV2	TRBJ1-1	TGTGCCAGCAGTGGGGGCGGGACCCCTGTGAACACTGAAGCTTTCTTT	CASSGGGTPVNTEAFF
TRBD2	.	TRBV9	TRBJ2-1	TGTGCCAGCAGCCCCAAGCATCAGCGGGAGAGGTACAATGAGCAGTTCTTC	CASSPKHQRERYNEQFF
TRBD2	.	TRBV6-5	TRBJ2-1	TGTGCCAGCAGGGTAGCGGGAGATCTACGAGAGCAGTTCTTC	CASRVAGDLREQFF
TRBD1	.	TRBV30	TRBJ2-5	TGTGCCTGGAGTGTACTGTGGACAGGGGAAGAGACCCAGTACTTC	CAWSVLWTGEETQYF
TRBD2	.	TRBV5-1	TRBJ2-5	TGCGCCAGCAGCCCCTCACTAGCGGTCCAAGAGACCCAGTACTTC	CASSPSLAVQETQYF
TRBD2	.	TRBV27	TRBJ2-5	TGTGCCAGCAGTTTATACAAGGCTAGCGGGAGACACCGTCGAGGAGAGACCCAGTACTTC	CASSLYKASGRHRRGETQYF
.	few	TRBV14	TRBJ2-7	TGTGCCAGCAGCCAAGATCGGAGAGCGGGCGGTTACGACGAGCAGTACTTC	CASSQDRRAGGYDEQYF
.	.	TRBV10-3	TRBJ1-5	TGTGCCATCAGCCGAGATGACAATCAGCCCCAGCATTTT	CAISRDDNQPQHF
TRBD2	.	TRBV19	TRBJ2-7	TGTGCCAGTAGCATAGGACTAGCGGGGTCCTACGAGCAGTACTTC	CASSIGLAGSYEQYF
TRBD2	.	TRBV7-2	TRBJ2-1	TGTGCCAGCAGCAGCTCCGGGACTAGCGGCTACAATGAGCAGTTCTTC	CASSSSGTSGYNEQFF
.	.	TRBV5-1	TRBJ2-3	TGCGCCAGCAGCTTGGGGGATACCACAGATACGCAGTATTTT	CASSLGDTTDTQYF
.	.	TRBV24-1	TRBJ1-2	TGTGCCACCAGTGATGGCTATGGCTACACCTTC	CATSDGYGYTF
TRBD1	.	TRBV2	TRBJ2-7	TGTGCCAGCATTGGTGTAAGGGGGCGCGTCGAGCAGTACTTC	CASIGVRGRVEQYF
TRBD1	.	TRBV18	TRBJ2-1	TGTGCCAGCTCACCCGGGACAGGAAGGGGTAATGAGCAGTTCTTC	CASSPGTGRGNEQFF
.	.	TRBV13	TRBJ1-5	TGTGCCAGCAGCTCCGGGGGTCAGCCCCAGCATTTT	CASSSGGQPQHF
.	.	TRBV5-8	TRBJ2-1	TGTGCCAGCACCAGGGGTTCGGGACTAACCTACAATGAGCAGTTCTTC	CASTRGSGLTYNEQFF
TRBD2	once	TRBV18	TRBJ2-7	TGTGCCAGCTCACCAAACCCCGGGGGGGACGAGCAGTACTTC	CASSPNPGGDEQYF
.	.	TRBV5-6	TRBJ2-7	TGTGCCAGCAGCTTGGGGCAGAATCACTACGAGCAGTACTTC	CASSLGQNHYEQYF
.	.	TRBV28	TRBJ2-7	TGTGCCAGCAAAGGCTTCTACGAGCAGTACTTC	CASKGFYEQYF
.	.	TRBV19	TRBJ1-5	TGTGCCAGTACCATAGGGTTCCAGGCTGGGGATCAGCCCCAGCATTTT	CASTIGFQAGDQPQHF
.	.	TRBV27	TRBJ2-1	TGTGCCAGCAGTTTAACCGGGAACAATGAGCAGTTCTTC	CASSLTGNNEQFF
TRBD1	.	TRBV9	TRBJ2-7	TGTGCCAGCTCGCCGGGACAGGGGGCCTACGAGCAGTACTTC	CASSPGQGAYEQYF
.	.	TRBV12-3/TRBV12-4	TRBJ1-1	TGTGCCAGCAGCTTACTACAGGCCACTGAAGCTTTCTTT	CASSLLQATEAFF
.	.	TRBV9	TRBJ1-3	TGTGCCAGCAGCCTCCGGACAGAAGGAGGAAACACCATATATTTT	CASSLRTEGGNTIYF
.	.	TRBV5-1	TRBJ2-5	TGCGCCAGCAGCGCAACAGGGTCGCGAAATGGAGAGACCCAGTACTTC	CASSATGSRNGETQYF
TRBD2	.	TRBV29-1	TRBJ2-2	TGCAGCGTTCCGGCGGGAGTAAGGACCGGGGAGCTGTTTTTT	CSVPAGVRTGELFF
.	.	TRBV29-1	TRBJ1-1	TGCAGCGTTGAAAGGGAGGTGGCTTTCTTT	CSVEREVAFF
.	.	TRBV5-1	TRBJ2-5	TGCGCCAGCAGCTTGGCTCCGGGAGAAGAGACCCAGTACTTC	CASSLAPGEETQYF
.	.	TRBV28	TRBJ1-6	TGTGCCAGCCGCAGGGACGCCACTAATTCACCCCTCCACTTT	CASRRDATNSPLHF
TRBD1	.	TRBV6-5	TRBJ2-7	TGTGCCAGCATGGAGACAGGGGGCTACGAGCAGTACTTC	CASMETGGYEQYF
.	.	TRBV10-3	TRBJ2-2	TGTGCCATCAGTCCAGGCCGGGGTAGCCTTACGCAAAACACCGGGGAGCTGTTTTTT	CAISPGRGSLTQNTGELFF
.	.	TRBV7-8	TRBJ1-1	TGTGCCAGCAGCCACCTGGACACTGAAGCTTTCTTT	CASSHLDTEAFF
TRBD1	.	TRBV9	TRBJ2-5	TGTGCCAGCAGCGTAGTAGGGGACAGGAAAGAGACCCAGTACTTC	CASSVVGDRKETQYF
TRBD2	.	TRBV9	TRBJ2-3	TGTGCCAGCAGCCTCCCGGCTGGCGGGAGAGGGTATCATACGCAGTATTTT	CASSLPAGGRGYHTQYF
.	.	TRBV2	TRBJ1-2	TGTGCCAGCCGATATGCAGGGGGCTACACCTTC	CASRYAGGYTF
TRBD2	.	TRBV7-2	TRBJ2-1	TGTGCCAGCAGCTACAGCGGGAGTATCGACAATGAGCAGTTCTTC	CASSYSGSIDNEQFF
TRBD1	.	TRBV5-1	TRBJ2-2	TGCGCCAGCAAGGGGGCACCGAACACCGGGGAGCTGTTTTTT	CASKGAPNTGELFF
TRBD1	.	TRBV25-1	TRBJ2-7	TGTGCCAGCAGTGGACAGGGGTACGAGCAGTACTTC	CASSGQGYEQYF
.	once	TRBV11-3	TRBJ2-1	TGTGCCAGCAGCATCTCATACAATGAGCAGTTCTTC	CASSISYNEQFF
.	.	TRBV28	TRBJ1-1	TGTGCCAGCAGTATTGGGGGGTTCACTGAAGCTTTCTTT	CASSIGGFTEAFF
.	.	TRBV9	TRBJ2-5	TGTGCCAGCAGCGTAGGGCAGAAAGAGACCCAGTACTTC	CASSVGQKETQYF
.	.	TRBV2	TRBJ2-5	TGTGCCAGCAGTGATCAGGGTTTTCAAGAGACCCAGTACTTC	CASSDQGFQETQYF
.	once	TRBV28	TRBJ2-5	TGTGCCAGCAGTTTTTATGACCAGGAGACCCGGTACTTC	CASSFYDQETRYF
TRBD2	.	TRBV5-6	TRBJ2-2	TGTGCCAGCAGCATATATAGCGGGAGAGGCGGGGAGCTGTTTTTT	CASSIYSGRGGELFF
.	.	TRBV28	TRBJ1-5	TGTGCCAGCAGGGTGTCAACTTACCAGCCCCAGCATTTT	CASRVSTYQPQHF
.	.	TRBV15	TRBJ1-1	TGTGCCACCAGCAGAGACCCGGGACGGGTGAACACTGAAGCTTTCTTT	CATSRDPGRVNTEAFF
.	.	TRBV12-3/TRBV12-4	TRBJ1-2	TGTGCCAGCAGTTTGGCAGGGGTCCATGGCTACACCTTC	CASSLAGVHGYTF
TRBD2	.	TRBV5-1	TRBJ2-1	TGCGCCAGCAGGGGGACTAGCGGGATCAATGAGCAGTTCTTC	CASRGTSGINEQFF
TRBD2	.	TRBV5-4	TRBJ2-3	TGTGCCAGCAGCCCGGCGGCTAGCGGGAGGAATACGCAGTATTTT	CASSPAASGRNTQYF
.	.	TRBV10-1	TRBJ2-1	TGCGCCAGCAGTGAGTTGCAGAACAATGAGCAGTTCTTC	CASSELQNNEQFF
.	.	TRBV7-9	TRBJ2-2	TGTGCCAGCAGTCTAATGGGGGAGAACACCGGGGAGCTGTTTTTT	CASSLMGENTGELFF
TRBD1	.	TRBV19	TRBJ1-5	TGTGCCAGTAGTATGCAGGGGGCTCAGCCCCAGCATTTT	CASSMQGAQPQHF
TRBD1	.	TRBV11-2	TRBJ2-4	TGTGCCAGCAGCCCGAGGGACAGGGAGTTCAGCATTCAGTACTTC	CASSPRDREFSIQYF